These 7 T cell receptor beta chains were all obtained from the same sample, sequenced in a study of blood T cell repertoires in COVID-19. TCRdb's table, derived via immunoSEQ multiplex PCR, lists solely in-frame clones and lacks some. This table has 90,000 to 150,000 clones, roughly nine tenths appearing once. Sequencing was performed on peripheral blood. The receptors shown here come from a man in his 70s with active or convalescent COVID-19.

This sequence joins TRBV21-1 and TRBJ1-5; TRBD1, as called in the table, went unchecked against the DNA. TRBV21-1 is classified as a pseudogene. CDR3 length equals 16 residues. CDR3 residues: CASSKALRGTVKPQHF. CDR3 coding DNA: TGTGCCAGCAGCAAAGCGCTTAGGGGGACAGTCAAGCCCCAGCATTTT.

This chain links TRBV10-1 with TRBJ2-1; 8 nucleotides agree with TRBD1. Germline CDR1 is WNHNN and CDR2 is SYGVQD (reference sequence). The CDR3 is made up of 12 amino acids. The V gene end was trimmed by 4 bases and the J gene end by 7 bases; junction bases not matched to a gene: 0. CDR3 sequence: CASSGTGNEQFF. In DNA form, the CDR3 reads TGCGCCAGCAGTGGGACAGGGAATGAGCAGTTCTTC.

Only one count was recorded for this clone. The chain links TRBV7-9 to TRBJ2-5, with TRBD1 matching over 7 bases. Germline V gene sequence: CDR1 SEHNR, CDR2 FQNEAQ (reference sequence). The CDR3 has 15 residues. The V segment lost 5 bases and the J segment 5 bases; nucleotides outside the gene matches: 11. The CDR3 DNA follows: TGTGCCAGCAGCCGGAAGGGGGCGGGTGGCGAGACCCAGTACTTC. This sequence encodes CASSRKGAGGETQYF.

The rearrangement uses TRBV6-5 and TRBJ2-2; 14 bases are a match to TRBD2. The germline V gene encodes CDR1 MNHEY and CDR2 SVGAGI. The trim removed 4 bases at V and 7 bases at J, leaving 2 bases unmatched. This CDR3 comprises 15 residues. CDR3 loop: CASSWGTSGGGELFF. The CDR3 nucleotides read TGTGCCAGCAGTTGGGGGACTAGCGGGGGCGGGGAGCTGTTTTTT.

The chain links TRBV7-9 to TRBJ1-2; possibly TRBD1 for D (5 bases). The CDR3 is 15 residues long. CDR1 SEHNR and CDR2 FQNEAQ come from the germline V gene (reference sequence). Trimming pared 1 base from V and 4 bases from J, leaving 13 bases between. DNA for the CDR3: TGTGCCAGCAGCTTAGTCGATGACGGGGGCTATGGCTACACCTTC. Amino acids: CASSLVDDGGYGYTF.

The rearrangement uses TRBV6-5 and TRBJ1-4; TRBD1 aligns across 8 bases. V lost 4 bases to trimming and J lost 8 bases; unmatched junction nucleotides: 6. The CDR3 is made up of 14 amino acids. Germline values: CDR1 MNHEY, CDR2 SVGAGI. The CDR3 DNA sequence: TGTGCCAGCAGTTGGCGGACAGGGTACGAAAAACTGTTTTTT. Residues: CASSWRTGYEKLFF.

The V call is TRBV6-1, the J call TRBJ2-3; D perhaps matches TRBD1 (6 bases). The germline V gene encodes CDR1 MNHNS and CDR2 SASEGT. The CDR3 spans 17 residues. Trimming pared 6 bases from V and 0 bases from J, leaving 19 bases between. The CDR3 DNA reads as TGTGCCAGCAGCGAAACGGCAGGGGACATTAGCACAGATACGCAGTATTTT. Amino acids: CASSETAGDISTDTQYF.